This T cell receptor (beta chain) was profiled in a study of blood T cell repertoires in COVID-19. Looking at the study overall: The study drew acute and convalescent COVID-19 samples from the United States, Italy and Spain.

Per the authors' pipeline: Amplification of reference gene primers was used by the study to estimate nucleated cell counts. TCRdb keeps only in-frame clones here, not all; method: immunoSEQ multiplex PCR. Clone size and the V and J calls come from that table; the DNA yielded D and trimming. The table shows roughly 100,000 clones, with more than 80% occurring only once. The length of the CDR3 is 14 residues. Deletions cut 3 bases from V and 10 bases from J, with 13 bases between. The V gene's germline CDR1 is SGHDN and CDR2 FVKESK. The table lists this clone with many counts. This clonotype was sampled from a woman older than 75 with acute or convalescent COVID-19. Sequenced input: peripheral blood. This chain connects TRBV14 to TRBJ1-6, with a weak D call TRBD1 (6 bases). CDR3 DNA: TGTGCCAGCAGCCAGCTAACAGGGAACTCACCCCTCCACTTT. Translating it yields CASSQLTGNSPLHF.